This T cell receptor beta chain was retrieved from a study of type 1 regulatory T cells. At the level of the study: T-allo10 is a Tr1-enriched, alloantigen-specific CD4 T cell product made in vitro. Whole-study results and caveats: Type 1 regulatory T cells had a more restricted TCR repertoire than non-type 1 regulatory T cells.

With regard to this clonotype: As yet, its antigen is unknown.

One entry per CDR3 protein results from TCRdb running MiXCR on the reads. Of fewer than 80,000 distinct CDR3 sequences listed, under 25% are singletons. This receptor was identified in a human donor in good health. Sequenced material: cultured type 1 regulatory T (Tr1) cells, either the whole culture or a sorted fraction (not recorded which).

In DNA, the CDR3 is TGTGCCAGCAGCTTCAGAACGGGTACGCAGTATTTT. The encoded protein is CASSFRTGTQYF. This sequence joins TRBV7-6 and TRBJ2-3; D ambiguous. Trimming took 3 bases from V and 8 from J, leaving 9 bases between them. CDR1 is SGHVS, CDR2 FNYEAQ, per germline. The CDR3 totals 12 residues.